Shown below are 5 T cell receptor beta chains from a single sample sequenced in a study of cytomegalovirus exposure and HLA in healthy donors. Amplification used 60 Vbeta primers and 13 Jbeta primers. This table comes from immunoSEQ multiplex PCR, and its TCRdb copy is limited to in-frame clones, with some not included. The sample has about 150,000 clones; about 85% are singletons. Source material: PBMCs. Receptors originate from a woman aged 18-29 years in good health and CMV-seronegative.

The V and J genes are TRBV4-3 and TRBJ2-2; D not certain. The CDR3 has 14 amino acids. From germline, CDR1 is LGHNA and CDR2 YSLEER. V was cut by 7 bases and J by 1 base, with 10 bases left in between. The CDR3 is CASTPTVNTGELFF. In DNA form, the CDR3 reads TGCGCCAGCACGCCAACGGTGAACACCGGGGAGCTGTTTTTT.

The rearrangement joins TRBV19 to TRBJ2-7, with TRBD1 identical over 7 bases. Trimming at V came to 7 bases and at J to 0 bases, leaving 6 bases not matched to a gene. This CDR3 region has 14 residues. The germline V gene encodes CDR1 LNHDA and CDR2 SQIVND (reference sequence). CDR3 coding DNA: TGTGCCAGTACCAGGGACAGTTCCTCCTACGAGCAGTACTTC. Residues: CASTRDSSSYEQYF.

J is TRBJ2-7 and V is TRBV30; D unresolved. This CDR3 region has 13 residues. The V gene's germline CDR1 is GTSNPN and CDR2 SVGIG (reference sequence). Trimming stripped 2 bases from V and 5 bases from J, with 13 bases between. CDR3 nucleotide sequence: TGTGCCTGGAGTCACCAGGCCCCGAACGAGCAGTACTTC. Translated: CAWSHQAPNEQYF.

V usage is TRBV5-6 and J usage is TRBJ2-5; 12 nucleotides align to TRBD2. This CDR3 contains 14 residues. Trimming removed 6 bases from V and 4 bases from J; junction bases left unmatched: 4. Germline lookup yields CDR1 SGHDT and CDR2 YYEEEE. The CDR3, as DNA: TGTGCCAGCACTCTAGCGGGGGGGCCAGAGACCCAGTACTTC. It yields the protein CASTLAGGPETQYF.

This chain joins TRBV30 and TRBJ2-7, with a possible D match to TRBD1 (6 bases). Between the trimmed V and J ends, which lost 1 base and 2 bases, there was a span of 15 bases. Germline values: CDR1 GTSNPN, CDR2 SVGIG (reference sequence). The CDR3 extends over 15 amino acids. The CDR3 nucleotides are TGTGCCTGGAGTGGGGGTGGGGGACACCCCTACGAGCAGTACTTC. Translating gives CAWSGGGGHPYEQYF.